This T cell receptor (beta chain) derives from a study of spatial heterogeneity in lung cancer. Study at large: Sequence detection consistently recorded a greater number of beta-chain than alpha-chain sequences.

The study tagged each TCR cDNA molecule with a unique molecular identifier. Using its own MiXCR run on the 5' RACE reads, TCRdb lists one record per CDR3 protein. The sample lists more than 80,000 distinct CDR3 sequences, 9.5% to 15% occurring once. Time point in this sample: sample taken at primary tumor resection. Unsorted whole RNA of tumor, nontumor lung or frozen PBMC was sequenced. This clonotype was seen many times. Its specificity is unknown. Findings of the study overall: Ubiquitous, expanded tumor-derived TCRs were more frequently observed in blood at resection than at follow-up.

The sequence was obtained from a male donor with early-stage non-small cell lung cancer. This sample comprised PBMCs, obtained at surgery.

The CDR3 reads CASSLVGAWETQYF. The CDR3 DNA sequence: TGCGCCAGCAGCTTGGTGGGGGCCTGGGAGACCCAGTACTTC. The chain joins TRBV5-1 to TRBJ2-5; weak D call: TRBD1 (6 bases). The CDR3 totals 14 residues. Germline CDR1 SGHRS, CDR2 YFSETQ. With 0 bases removed from V and 5 bases from J, the gap between germline ends came to 11 bases.